Below, 9 T cell receptor beta chains from the same sample are listed, as sequenced in a study of blood T cell repertoires in COVID-19. Assay used: immunoSEQ multiplex PCR; TCRdb lists only in-frame clones, some missing. The sample includes 200,000 to 250,000 clones, about 83% of them seen just once. The sample consisted of peripheral blood. All receptors come from a woman between 25 and 40 years old with COVID-19, enrolled during active disease.

This chain uses TRBV13 with TRBJ1-1, with D hard to call. V lost 3 bases, J lost 6 bases, and 8 bases lay in between. This CDR3 contains 12 residues. Germline CDR1 and CDR2: PRHDT and FYEKMQ (reference sequence). The chain's CDR3 is CASSLGRAEAFF. For the CDR3, the DNA is TGTGCCAGCAGCTTGGGCCGCGCTGAAGCTTTCTTT.

The chain employs TRBV9 and TRBJ2-3, with D possibly matching TRBD1 (5 bases). This CDR3 has 14 residues. The V end was cut by 4 bases, the J end by 4 bases, with 13 bases between. Germline CDR1 reads SGDLS; CDR2 reads YYNGEE. The CDR3 DNA sequence: TGTGCCAGCAGCTTGACCCAGGGCCCAGATACGCAGTATTTT. The encoded protein is CASSLTQGPDTQYF.

The rearrangement uses TRBV2 and TRBJ1-1; a weak D match, TRBD1 (5 bases). The V end lost 6 bases, the J end lost 2 bases, and 28 bases lay between the germline ends. The CDR3 totals 19 residues. Germline assignment: CDR1 SNHLY and CDR2 FYNNEI. CDR3 coding DNA: TGTGCCAGCAGCTATTTGTTCCCTGTAGTGCAGACAGATAACACTGAAGCTTTCTTT. It translates to CASSYLFPVVQTDNTEAFF.

The chain couples TRBV15 to TRBJ1-4; D unresolved. CDR3 length equals 16 residues. The germline gives CDR1 LNHNV, CDR2 YYDKDF (reference sequence). Deletions cut 0 bases from V and 7 bases from J, with 15 bases between. Here the CDR3 DNA reads TGTGCCACCAGCAGAGATTTAACGGGTGGAATTGAAAAACTGTTTTTT. It is translated as CATSRDLTGGIEKLFF.

This rearrangement joins TRBV6-2 or TRBV6-3 to TRBJ2-5, with D uncertain. V was cut by 4 bases and J by 5 bases, with 8 bases left in between. Germline V gives CDR1 MNHEY, CDR2 SVGEGT. The CDR3 covers 12 residues. The CDR3, as DNA: TGTGCCAGCAGTTCAAGCGTGGAGACCCAGTACTTC. It encodes CASSSSVETQYF.

V is TRBV7-3 and J is TRBJ1-1; possibly TRBD1 for D (5 bases). V was shortened by 5 bases and J by 2 bases, with 15 bases between the two germline ends. Germline loops: CDR1 SGHTA, CDR2 FQGTGA. The CDR3 runs 15 residues. CDR3 loop: CASSLPGFANTEAFF. The DNA for the CDR3 is TGTGCCAGCAGCCTCCCAGGGTTCGCTAACACTGAAGCTTTCTTT.

The gene calls are TRBV10-3 and TRBJ1-2; D is uncertain. The CDR3 spans 16 residues. The V end lost 3 bases, the J end lost 0 bases, and 14 bases lay between the germline ends. Germline values: CDR1 ENHRY, CDR2 SYGVKD. CDR3 DNA: TGTGCCATCAGTGATAGAGCCCGTCCCACTAACTATGGCTACACCTTC. Translated, it gives CAISDRARPTNYGYTF.

In the case of this clone: Relative to the germline gene, one junction end is altered; a read error may explain this. This chain joins TRBV5-6 and TRBJ2-5; TRBD1 aligns across 8 bases. CDR1 and CDR2 from the germline V gene are SGHDT and YYEEEE. The CDR3 loop spans 14 amino acids. The CDR3, as DNA: TGTGCCAGCAGCTTGGCAGGGGGCGTGGAGACCCAATACTTC. Protein sequence: CASSLAGGVETQYF.

A single count supports this clone. The gene calls are TRBV5-1 and TRBJ2-7, with D perhaps TRBD1 (6 bases). CDR3 size: 14 residues. The germline V and J ends were trimmed by 3 bases and 2 bases, with 12 bases remaining between them. CDR1 SGHRS and CDR2 YFSETQ come from the germline V gene. CDR3: CASSSQGIAYEQYF. CDR3 sequence (DNA): TGCGCCAGCAGCTCACAGGGTATCGCCTACGAGCAGTACTTC.